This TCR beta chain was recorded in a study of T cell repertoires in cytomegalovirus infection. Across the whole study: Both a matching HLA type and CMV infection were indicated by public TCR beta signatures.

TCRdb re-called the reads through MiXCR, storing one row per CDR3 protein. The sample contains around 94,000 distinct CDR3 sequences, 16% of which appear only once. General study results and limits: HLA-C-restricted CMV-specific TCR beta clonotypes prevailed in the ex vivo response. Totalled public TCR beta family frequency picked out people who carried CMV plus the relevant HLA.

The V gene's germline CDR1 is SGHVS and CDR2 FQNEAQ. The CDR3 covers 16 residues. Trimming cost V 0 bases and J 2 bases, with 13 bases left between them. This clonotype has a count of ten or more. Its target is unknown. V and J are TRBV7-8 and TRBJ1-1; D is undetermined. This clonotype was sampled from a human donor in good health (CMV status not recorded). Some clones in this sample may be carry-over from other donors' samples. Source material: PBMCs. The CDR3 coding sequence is TGTGCCAGCAGCTTAGCGGCCCTTTCCATCAACACTGAAGCTTTCTTT. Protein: CASSLAALSINTEAFF.